Listed below are T cell receptor beta chains from one sample, sequenced in a study of T-cell memory formation after mild COVID-19. TCRdb reprocessed the 5' RACE reads via MiXCR and lists one record per CDR3 protein. The profile shows roughly 300,000 distinct CDR3 sequences, 7% to 10% of them singletons. The sample consisted of PBMCs or a T cell subset sorted from them (not recorded which). These receptors were obtained from a man younger than 35 who had mild COVID-19 (a few samples of this study predate the infection). Cell type and time point are not known. Both conserved end residues are part of each CDR3. The D gene is left open where the match is weak. Clone size is given for some rows only: seen once, a few or many times, or a class if the clone is expanded.

D	size	J	V	length	DNA	CDR3
-	few	TRBJ1-1	TRBV6-2/TRBV6-3	16	TGTGCCAGCAGTAGGAGGGTGGGGAGCATGAACACTGAAGCTTTCTTT	CASSRRVGSMNTEAFF
-	few	TRBJ1-5	TRBV6-1	15	TGTGCCAGCAGTGTTAGGAGTTATAGCAATCAGCCCCAGCATTTT	CASSVRSYSNQPQHF
TRBD1	-	TRBJ1-2	TRBV7-2	14	TGTGCCAGCAGCACGGGACAGGGGGCGGATGGCTACACCTTC	CASSTGQGADGYTF
TRBD1	-	TRBJ2-2	TRBV6-2/TRBV6-3	13	TGTGCCAGCGTGGGACAGCACACCGGGGAGCTGTTTTTT	CASVGQHTGELFF
TRBD2	few	TRBJ2-1	TRBV12-3/TRBV12-4	14	TGTGCCAGCAGTTCAGCTAGCGGGCACAATGAGCAGTTCTTC	CASSSASGHNEQFF
TRBD1	-	TRBJ1-2	TRBV29-1	14	TGCAGCGTTGAGGCAAGACAGGGCCCGAGGGGCTACACCTTC	CSVEARQGPRGYTF
TRBD2	many	TRBJ2-3	TRBV24-1	16	TGTGCCACCAGTGACCGACGGACTAGCGGCACAGATACGCAGTATTTT	CATSDRRTSGTDTQYF
-	-	TRBJ1-5	TRBV12-3/TRBV12-4	13	TGTGCCAGCAGTTTGGTGGACAATCAGCCCCAGCATTTT	CASSLVDNQPQHF
-	many	TRBJ1-3	TRBV20-1	15	TGCAGTGCTAGAGATGTCCAGGGCTCTGGAAACACCATATATTTT	CSARDVQGSGNTIYF
TRBD2	many	TRBJ2-3	TRBV20-1	14	TGCAGTGCCAGAGCGGGGGGACCCACAGATACGCAGTATTTT	CSARAGGPTDTQYF
TRBD1	many	TRBJ2-1	TRBV6-2/TRBV6-3	12	TGTGCCAGCGGGCAGGGGGCGCATGAGCAGTTCTTC	CASGQGAHEQFF